What follows describes a single TCR beta chain. The data are from a study of somatic mutations in cytotoxic T cells in rheumatoid arthritis. Some clones are missing from TCRdb's copy, which holds only in-frame ones; the method was immunoSEQ multiplex PCR. The table lists 25,000 to 30,000 clones, 82% of them singletons. CDR3 length: 16 residues. Between the trimmed V and J ends, which lost 5 bases and 1 base, there was a span of 17 bases. The V gene's germline CDR1 is SEHNR and CDR2 FQNEAQ (reference sequence). The chain combines TRBV7-9 with TRBJ1-2; no definite D call. This receptor was obtained from a man aged 45-65 years in good health. Sequences were obtained from CD8+ T cells sorted from blood. The CDR3 spells CASSPHEAAINYGYTF. The CDR3 coding sequence is TGTGCCAGCAGCCCTCACGAGGCAGCGATTAACTATGGCTACACCTTC.